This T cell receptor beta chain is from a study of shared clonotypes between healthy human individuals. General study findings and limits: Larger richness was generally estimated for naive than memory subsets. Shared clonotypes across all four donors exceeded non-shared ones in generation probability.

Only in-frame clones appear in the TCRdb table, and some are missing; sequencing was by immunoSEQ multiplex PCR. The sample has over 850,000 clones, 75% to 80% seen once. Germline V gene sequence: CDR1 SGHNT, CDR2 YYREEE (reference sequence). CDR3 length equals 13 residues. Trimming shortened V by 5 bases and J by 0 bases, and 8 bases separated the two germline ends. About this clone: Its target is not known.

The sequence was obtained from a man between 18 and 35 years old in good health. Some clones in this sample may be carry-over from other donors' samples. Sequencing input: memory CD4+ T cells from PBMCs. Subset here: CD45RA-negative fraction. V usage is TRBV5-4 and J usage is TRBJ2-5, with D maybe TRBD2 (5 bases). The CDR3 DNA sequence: TGTGCCAGCAGGAGCGGCTACCAAGAGACCCAGTACTTC. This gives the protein CASRSGYQETQYF.